Listed below are T cell receptor beta chains from one sample, sequenced in a study of cytomegalovirus exposure and HLA in healthy donors. Only in-frame clones appear in the TCRdb table, and some are missing; sequencing was by immunoSEQ multiplex PCR. The data hold around 200,000 clones, with over 60% observed a single time. The material sequenced was PBMCs. The receptors shown here come from a woman between 50 and 59 years old in good health and CMV-seronegative. The CDR3 runs from the conserved cysteine through the conserved F or W. A D gene is named only where the DNA matches it firmly. Size is stated for part of the rows, as once, few or many counts, or as a class when the clone is expanded.

d_call clone_size j_call v_call cdr3_aa cdr3_nt
TRBD1 once TRBJ1-2 TRBV2 CASLRDRAFYGYTF TGTGCCAGCCTCCGGGACAGGGCTTTCTATGGCTACACCTTC
TRBD2 once TRBJ2-1 TRBV9 CASSASGGSYNEQFF TGTGCCAGCAGCGCCAGCGGGGGATCCTACAATGAGCAGTTCTTC
TRBD2 - TRBJ2-7 TRBV5-5 CASSSLGLAGDEQYF TGTGCCAGCAGCTCTTTAGGACTAGCGGGAGACGAGCAGTACTTC
TRBD1 - TRBJ1-3 TRBV7-9 CASSLEGQGGGNTIYF TGTGCCAGCAGCTTAGAAGGACAGGGGGGAGGAAACACCATATATTTT
TRBD1 - TRBJ2-2 TRBV7-2 CASRRQGSYTGELFF TGTGCCAGCAGACGACAGGGGTCCTACACCGGGGAGCTGTTTTTT
- - TRBJ1-2 TRBV6-5 CASSYSRINYGYTF TGTGCCAGCAGTTACTCGAGGATAAACTATGGCTACACCTTC
- - TRBJ2-2 TRBV6-1 CASSEIQDTGELFF TGTGCCAGCAGTGAAATTCAGGACACCGGGGAGCTGTTTTTT
- - TRBJ2-7 TRBV2 CASRNLGYEQYF TGTGCCAGCAGGAATTTGGGCTACGAGCAGTACTTC
TRBD1 - TRBJ1-5 TRBV4-2 CASRGTAGGSNQPQHF TGTGCCAGCAGAGGGACAGCGGGCGGTAGCAATCAGCCCCAGCATTTT
TRBD1 few TRBJ1-2 TRBV4-3 CASSQRTGGDYGYTF TGCGCCAGCAGCCAAAGGACAGGGGGCGACTATGGCTACACCTTC
TRBD1 - TRBJ2-1 TRBV6-1 CASSAQPGTGVNEQFF TGTGCCAGCAGTGCACAACCCGGGACAGGGGTCAATGAGCAGTTCTTC
- - TRBJ1-2 TRBV28 CTSILDGGSPHGYTF TGTACCAGCATCCTTGATGGGGGGAGCCCCCATGGCTACACCTTC
- - TRBJ2-2 TRBV7-9 CASSLGYLELFF TGTGCCAGCAGCTTAGGGTACCTAGAGCTGTTTTTT
TRBD2 - TRBJ2-2 TRBV7-8 CASSLGGGSNTGELFF TGTGCCAGCAGCTTAGGGGGGGGTTCTAACACCGGGGAGCTGTTTTTT
TRBD2 - TRBJ2-3 TRBV29-1 CSVKKGLAGGPPSTDTQYF TGCAGCGTTAAAAAGGGACTAGCGGGGGGGCCCCCTAGCACAGATACGCAGTATTTT
TRBD2 - TRBJ2-1 TRBV14 CASSQDIPLAGGKNEQFF TGTGCCAGCAGCCAAGATATCCCACTAGCGGGGGGGAAGAATGAGCAGTTCTTC
- - TRBJ2-6 TRBV19 CASSNLGGGRSGANVLTF TGTGCCAGTAGCAACTTAGGTGGGGGCCGCTCTGGGGCCAACGTCCTGACTTTC
TRBD2 - TRBJ2-7 TRBV5-6 CASSLLSSGPPEQYF TGTGCCAGCAGCCTGTTAAGTAGCGGGCCTCCCGAGCAGTACTTC
- - TRBJ1-2 TRBV30 CAWSVGAGLGYTF TGTGCCTGGAGTGTAGGGGCAGGGCTCGGCTACACCTTC
- - TRBJ1-2 TRBV7-9 CASSPSNYGYTF TGTGCCAGCAGCCCGTCTAACTATGGCTACACCTTC
TRBD1 - TRBJ1-1 TRBV29-1 CSARQGSTEAFF TGCAGCGCACGACAGGGGAGCACTGAAGCTTTCTTT
- few TRBJ1-4 TRBV7-2 CASSFPGANEKLFF TGTGCCAGCAGCTTTCCCGGGGCTAATGAAAAACTGTTTTTT
- - TRBJ2-3 TRBV18 CASSEGQFTDTQYF TGTGCCAGCTCTGAAGGACAATTCACAGATACGCAGTATTTT
- - TRBJ2-2 TRBV5-4 CASSLLGNTGELFF TGTGCCAGCAGCTTGCTAGGGAACACCGGGGAGCTGTTTTTT
- once TRBJ1-2 TRBV5-6 CASSLAGVGGYTF TGTGCCAGCAGCTTGGCAGGGGTCGGGGGCTACACCTTC
- - TRBJ2-1 TRBV6-5 CASSPGGTQFF TGTGCCAGCAGCCCCGGGGGAACGCAGTTCTTC
- - TRBJ2-7 TRBV27 CASRPGTRGEQYF TGTGCCAGCCGACCCGGGACAAGAGGCGAGCAGTACTTC
- - TRBJ1-5 TRBV21-1 CASPTRQGDYSNQPQHF TGTGCCAGCCCCACCAGACAGGGCGACTATAGCAATCAGCCCCAGCATTTT
- few TRBJ1-1 TRBV6-4 CASSETDLDTEAFF TGTGCCAGCAGTGAGACCGACCTAGACACTGAAGCTTTCTTT
- - TRBJ1-3 TRBV18 CASSPERTASGNTIYF TGTGCCAGCTCACCAGAGAGGACAGCCTCTGGAAACACCATATATTTT
TRBD1 - TRBJ1-4 TRBV7-2 CASSLDRATNEKLFF TGTGCCAGCAGCCTCGACAGGGCAACTAATGAAAAACTGTTTTTT
- - TRBJ2-7 TRBV28 CASSSQTRVSEQYF TGTGCCAGCAGTTCCCAAACGAGGGTGAGCGAGCAGTACTTC
- - TRBJ2-4 TRBV25-1 CASTHGPFQYF TGTGCCAGCACCCACGGTCCGTTTCAGTACTTC
- - TRBJ1-2 TRBV28 CASTPTTRRVGYTF TGTGCCAGCACCCCGACAACGAGGCGGGTTGGCTACACCTTC
- - TRBJ2-5 TRBV5-1 CASSKDKSSTQYF TGCGCCAGCAGTAAAGACAAGAGTTCAACCCAGTACTTC
- - TRBJ2-7 TRBV6-5 CASSISQGWEQYF TGTGCCAGCAGCATAAGTCAGGGATGGGAGCAGTACTTC
- - TRBJ2-1 TRBV15 CATSAQGDFDEQFF TGTGCCACCAGCGCGCAGGGGGACTTTGATGAGCAGTTCTTC
- - TRBJ1-2 TRBV28 CASSPISPRGRNNYGYTF TGTGCCAGCAGTCCAATCTCCCCGCGGGGACGCAATAACTATGGCTACACCTTC
- - TRBJ1-4 TRBV4-1 CASSGVVGTGGEKLFF TGCGCCAGCAGCGGGGTAGTGGGGACTGGAGGAGAAAAACTGTTTTTT
- - TRBJ2-7 TRBV6-5 CASSPRGSSYEQYF TGTGCCAGCAGCCCCCGGGGGAGCTCCTACGAGCAGTACTTC